The subject of this entry is one T cell receptor (beta chain). The data were obtained in a study of blood T cell repertoires in COVID-19. Turning to the study itself: Acute and convalescent COVID-19 specimens originated in the United States, Italy and Spain. The cDNA or gDNA used as material had been derived from T cells, B-cell-depleted T cells, or PBMCs.

The V gene end was trimmed by 4 bases and the J gene end by 2 bases; junction bases not matched to a gene: 13. The germline CDR1 and CDR2 sequences are ENHRY and SYGVKD. This CDR3 has 18 residues. Sequencing used immunoSEQ multiplex PCR; TCRdb keeps in-frame clones, though not all of them. In the table there are 70,000 to 80,000 clones, around 84% of which are singletons. The clonotype comes from a human donor in a cohort sampled during active COVID-19. Sequences were obtained from peripheral blood. The rearrangement links TRBV10-3 to TRBJ2-1, with 8 bases that match TRBD2. The CDR3 DNA follows: TGTGCCATCAGTGGAAGGGAGAGCGGGGGCGGAACCTACAATGAGCAGTTCTTC. Translating it yields CAISGRESGGGTYNEQFF.